Each of the 28 T cell receptor beta chains below was sequenced from the same sample in a study of vaccination effects on CD4 cells after COVID-19. Sequenced by immunoSEQ multiplex PCR; TCRdb stores in-frame clones only, minus some. The sample has more than 60,000 clones, around 74% seen once. Their antigens are not known. Subsequent to approximately 11 days of culture, CD4+ T cells were isolated. The vaccine given was either BNT162b2 or mRNA-1273, in two doses. This material consisted of CD4+ T cells from PBMCs cultured without peptide, taken after COVID-19 vaccination. Receptors originate from a human donor who received a COVID-19 vaccine.

The chain joins TRBV24-1 to TRBJ1-4; no clear D gene. The CDR3 sequence is 15 residues long. Between the trimmed V and J ends, which lost 3 bases and 7 bases, there was a span of 14 bases. Germline V gives CDR1 KGHDR, CDR2 SFDVKD. CDR3 bases: TGTGCCACCAGTGATACGGGCGGCAGACCTGAAAAACTGTTTTTT. Its translation is CATSDTGGRPEKLFF.

This sequence joins TRBV6-5 and TRBJ2-7, with TRBD1 as a possible D gene (6 bases). This CDR3 comprises 14 residues. Between the trimmed V and J ends, which lost 6 bases and 6 bases, there was a span of 18 bases. Germline V gene data show CDR1 as MNHEY and CDR2 as SVGAGI. CDR3 sequence (DNA): TGTGCCAGCAGCACCGGGACAAGCATCGGCGAGCAGTACGTC. Translated: CASSTGTSIGEQYV.

This clone was seen a few times. The rearrangement uses TRBV13 and TRBJ1-5; D may be TRBD1 (5 bases). Germline CDR1 reads PRHDT; CDR2 reads FYEKMQ (reference sequence). This CDR3 is 20 amino acids long. Between the trimmed V and J ends, which lost 1 base and 1 base, there was a span of 23 bases. CDR3 amino acids: CASSLEGIPTNQGSNQPQHF. CDR3 nucleotide sequence: TGTGCCAGCAGCTTAGAGGGGATACCCACTAATCAGGGAAGCAATCAGCCCCAGCATTTT.

The chain links TRBV7-2 to TRBJ1-6, with a tentative D call TRBD1 (5 bases). CDR3 length equals 15 residues. Germline V lookup: CDR1 SGHTA, CDR2 FQGNSA. V shed 0 bases and J shed 8 bases, with 11 bases lying between them. CDR3 sequence: CASSLAGVVDSPLHF. In DNA form, the CDR3 reads TGTGCCAGCAGCTTAGCGGGGGTGGTAGATTCACCCCTCCACTTT.

V is TRBV30 and J is TRBJ1-3, with D maybe TRBD1 (6 bases). V lost 8 bases and J lost 5, with 19 bases in between. Germline V gene data show CDR1 as GTSNPN and CDR2 as SVGIG (reference sequence). The CDR3 is 14 residues long. The CDR3 sequence is CAGTGGRGRNTIYF. DNA of the CDR3: TGTGCCGGGACCGGGGGCCGTGGACGAAACACCATATATTTT.

This clone occurred once. This chain uses TRBV3-1 (or the pseudogene TRBV3-2) with TRBJ1-2; TRBD1 is a possible D gene (5 bases). Deletions cut 0 bases from V and 8 bases from J, with 13 bases between. CDR3 length: 14 amino acids. Germline CDR1 and CDR2: LGHDT and YNNKEL (reference sequence). CDR3 amino acids: CASSQDWAGRGYTF. Written as DNA, the CDR3 is TGTGCCAGCAGCCAAGATTGGGCAGGGAGAGGCTACACCTTC.

V is TRBV18 and J is TRBJ2-3; the D gene is possibly TRBD1 (5 bases). CDR3 length: 15 amino acids. The germline CDR1 and CDR2 sequences are KGHSH and LQKENI. Deletions cut 6 bases from V and 6 bases from J, with 19 bases between. CDR3 DNA sequence: TGTGCCAGCTCCACCAGACAGTCAGACAAGGATACGCAGTATTTT. Translated, it gives CASSTRQSDKDTQYF. Full variable domain (remainder filled in from reference TRBV18 and TRBJ2-3): NAGVMQNPRHLVRRRGQEARLRCSPMKGHSHVYWYRQLPEEGLKFMVYLQKENIIDESGMPKERFSAEFPKEGPSILRIQQVVRGDSAAYFCASSTRQSDKDTQYFGPGTRLTVL.

This chain joins TRBV4-1 and TRBJ2-3; 7 bases align to TRBD1. The CDR3 covers 16 residues. Germline trimming cut 4 bases from V and 3 bases from J; bases unmatched to any gene: 10. The germline V gene has CDR1 MGHRA and CDR2 YSYEKL. The chain's CDR3 is CASSRTNRGSTDTQYF. CDR3 bases: TGCGCCAGCAGCCGAACTAACAGGGGATCGACAGATACGCAGTATTTT.

V and J are TRBV5-1 and TRBJ2-1; weak D call: TRBD2 (5 bases). Per the germline V gene, CDR1 is SGHRS and CDR2 is YFSETQ. CDR3 size: 14 residues. V lost 6 bases to trimming and J lost 1 base, with 11 bases between them. CDR3 coding DNA: TGCGCCAGCAATCAGGACTGGTCCTACAATGAGCAGTTCTTC. Protein sequence: CASNQDWSYNEQFF.

The chain combines TRBV14 with TRBJ1-5; possibly TRBD1 for D (5 bases). Trimming stripped 1 base from V and 1 base from J, with 14 bases between. From germline, CDR1 is SGHDN and CDR2 FVKESK. The length of the CDR3 is 17 residues. CDR3 in amino acids: CASSQGRDAESNQPQHF. DNA for the CDR3: TGTGCCAGCAGCCAAGGACGGGACGCTGAGAGCAATCAGCCCCAGCATTTT.

This chain connects TRBV5-5 to TRBJ1-4; no clear D. The germline CDR1 and CDR2 sequences are SGHKS and YYEKEE (reference sequence). The V end was cut by 0 bases, the J end by 2 bases, with 11 bases between. The length of the CDR3 is 16 residues. The CDR3 spells CASSLGWAGTNEKLFF. CDR3 nucleotide sequence: TGTGCCAGCAGCTTGGGGTGGGCCGGCACTAATGAAAAACTGTTTTTT.

This chain connects TRBV24-1 to TRBJ1-2, with 8 bases fitting TRBD1. CDR1 and CDR2 from the germline V gene are KGHDR and SFDVKD. The CDR3 loop spans 16 amino acids. V lost 4 bases to trimming and J lost 5 bases; unmatched junction nucleotides: 11. This CDR3 reads CATSEGTGEPRYGYTF. The CDR3 region has the DNA TGTGCCACCAGTGAGGGGACAGGCGAGCCTCGATATGGCTACACCTTC.

The chain links TRBV7-9 to TRBJ2-3; a possible D gene is TRBD2 (7 bases). Germline CDR1 is SEHNR and CDR2 is FQNEAQ (reference sequence). The V gene lost 5 bases and the J gene lost 3 bases, with 18 bases spanning the gap. The CDR3 runs 16 residues. CDR3 loop: CASSPVRTAGTDTQYF. The CDR3 nucleotides read TGTGCCAGCAGCCCAGTGAGGACAGCGGGGACAGATACGCAGTATTTT.

The V and J genes are TRBV9 and TRBJ2-7, with 8 bases fitting TRBD2. Germline lookup yields CDR1 SGDLS and CDR2 YYNGEE. The CDR3 covers 15 residues. V dropped 7 bases and J dropped 2; count of bases not matched to a gene: 11. The CDR3 loop reads CASLHRSGGPYEQYV. CDR3 DNA sequence: TGTGCCAGCTTACATCGAAGCGGGGGTCCCTACGAGCAGTACGTC.

This chain joins TRBV5-1 and TRBJ2-2, with a possible D match to TRBD2 (6 bases). The CDR3 runs 16 residues. Trimming removed 0 bases from V and 7 bases from J, with 16 bases in between. Germline V gives CDR1 SGHRS, CDR2 YFSETQ. The CDR3 DNA sequence: TGCGCCAGCAGCTTGGTTCCCGGGGGTCGGGTCGGGGAGCTGTTTTTT. As protein: CASSLVPGGRVGELFF.

The rearrangement links TRBV24-1 to TRBJ2-3; the D gene is possibly TRBD2 (5 bases). V was trimmed by 5 bases and J by 4 bases, leaving 18 bases between them. The CDR3 totals 16 residues. The V gene's germline CDR1 is KGHDR and CDR2 SFDVKD. The CDR3 spells CATSAHSGRTADTQYF. The CDR3 nucleotides are TGTGCCACCAGTGCTCACAGCGGACGGACCGCAGATACGCAGTATTTT.

The gene calls are TRBV24-1 and TRBJ2-3; D remains ambiguous. The CDR3 is 12 residues long. Germline loops: CDR1 KGHDR, CDR2 SFDVKD. The V end lost 8 bases, the J end lost 3 bases, and 8 bases lay between the germline ends. The CDR3 region is CATMSRTDTQYF. CDR3 bases: TGTGCCACCATGTCTAGAACAGATACGCAGTATTTT.

The chain has TRBV18 and TRBJ1-4, with D maybe TRBD1 (6 bases). The CDR3 has 14 residues. Per germline, CDR1 KGHSH and CDR2 LQKENI. V lost 8 bases, J lost 6 bases, and 16 bases lay in between. CDR3 nucleotide sequence: TGTGCCAGCCGCCCCCTAAGGGGGGATGAAAAACTGTTTTTT. Protein product: CASRPLRGDEKLFF. The variable domain in full, with the rest retrieved from reference TRBV18 and TRBJ1-4, is NAGVMQNPRHLVRRRGQEARLRCSPMKGHSHVYWYRQLPEEGLKFMVYLQKENIIDESGMPKERFSAEFPKEGPSILRIQQVVRGDSAAYFCASRPLRGDEKLFFGSGTQLSVL.

This chain links TRBV18 with TRBJ1-6; possibly TRBD1 for D (6 bases). The CDR3 has 14 amino acids. Trimming cost V 3 bases and J 7 bases, with 10 bases left between them. CDR1 is KGHSH and CDR2 is LQKENI in the germline V gene. CDR3 nucleotides: TGTGCCAGCTCACCCCAGGGGCAGAATTCACCCCTCCACTTT. It encodes CASSPQGQNSPLHF.

This clone was picked up a small number of times. This chain links TRBV5-5 with TRBJ1-5; D remains ambiguous. With 2 bases removed from V and 5 bases from J, the gap between germline ends came to 5 bases. This CDR3 contains 12 residues. From germline, CDR1 is SGHKS and CDR2 YYEKEE (reference sequence). In DNA form, the CDR3 reads TGTGCCAGCAGCTTTCTCGATCAGCCCCAGCATTTT. Translated: CASSFLDQPQHF.

The rearrangement joins TRBV7-9 to TRBJ2-5; a possible D gene is TRBD2 (5 bases). CDR1 is SEHNR and CDR2 is FQNEAQ in the germline V gene (reference sequence). The germline V and J ends were trimmed by 0 bases and 1 base, with 9 bases remaining between them. The CDR3 extends over 15 amino acids. The CDR3 loop reads CASSLALRVQETQYF. CDR3 sequence (DNA): TGTGCCAGCAGCTTAGCGCTGAGGGTCCAAGAGACCCAGTACTTC.

Note on this clone: This sample also contains other DNA sequences that code for the same CDR3. CDR3 DNA sequence: TGTGCCAGTAGTACAACAGGGTCAAATCAGCCCCAGCATTTT. Translation gives CASSTTGSNQPQHF. This chain uses TRBV19 with TRBJ1-5, with D possibly being TRBD1 (6 bases). Deletions cut 4 bases from V and 4 bases from J, with 11 bases between. Looked up from germline, CDR1 is LNHDA and CDR2 is SQIVND (reference sequence). The CDR3 has 14 amino acids. Drawing the rest from reference TRBV19 and TRBJ1-5, the complete variable domain is DGGITQSPKYLFRKEGQNVTLSCEQNLNHDAMYWYRQDPGQGLRLIYYSQIVNDFQKGDIAEGYSVSREKKESFPLTVTSAQKNPTAFYLCASSTTGSNQPQHFGDGTRLSIL.

The sample holds a few counts of this clone. The CDR3 loop reads CASSEQGADGYTF. The CDR3 nucleotides read TGTGCCAGCTCAGAACAGGGGGCCGATGGCTACACCTTC. V usage is TRBV18 and J usage is TRBJ1-2, with 9 positions matching TRBD1. Per germline, CDR1 KGHSH and CDR2 LQKENI. This CDR3 has 13 amino acids. Losses at the gene ends were 5 bases for V and 6 bases for J; bases not matched to a gene: 4.

V usage is TRBV30 and J usage is TRBJ1-3; D unclear. This CDR3 has 15 residues. Germline V CDR1 and CDR2: GTSNPN, SVGIG (reference sequence). The V gene lost 1 base and the J gene lost 0 bases, with 10 bases spanning the gap. CDR3 sequence reads: CAWSAGLSSGNTIYF. The CDR3 nucleotides read TGTGCCTGGAGTGCAGGCCTGAGCTCTGGAAACACCATATATTTT. The full variable domain, with the rest looked up from reference TRBV30 and TRBJ1-3, is SQTIHQWPATLVQPVGSPLSLECTVEGTSNPNLYWYRQAAGRGLQLLFYSVGIGQISSEVPQNLSASRPQDRQFILSSKKLLLSDSGFYLCAWSAGLSSGNTIYFGEGSWLTVV.

This clone has more than one count but fewer than ten. This chain joins TRBV2 and TRBJ1-1; no clear D. The V and J ends lost 7 bases and 1 base respectively, with 10 bases between them. CDR1 and CDR2 (germline): SNHLY, FYNNEI. The CDR3 is 13 amino acids. CDR3 coding DNA: TGTGCCAGCAACCCGACAAGGAACACTGAAGCTTTCTTT. This codes for CASNPTRNTEAFF. Combining the CDR3 with reference TRBV2 and TRBJ1-1 gives the whole variable domain EPEVTQTPSHQVTQMGQEVILRCVPISNHLYFYWYRQILGQKVEFLVSFYNNEISEKSEIFDDQFSVERPDGSNFTLKIRSTKLEDSAMYFCASNPTRNTEAFFGQGTRLTVV.

The chain recombines TRBV24-1 with TRBJ2-7, with D perhaps matching TRBD1 (6 bases). There are 21 residues in the CDR3. V was trimmed by 5 bases and J by 0 bases, leaving 31 bases between them. CDR1 KGHDR and CDR2 SFDVKD come from the germline V gene. The CDR3 DNA reads as TGTGCCACCAGTGTCGGGCTTGGTGGTAGGATGAGGGGGATCAGCTCCTACGAGCAGTACGTC. Amino acid sequence: CATSVGLGGRMRGISSYEQYV.

This chain joins TRBV2 and TRBJ1-2; 7 nucleotides match TRBD1. CDR1 is SNHLY, CDR2 FYNNEI, per germline. The CDR3 loop spans 15 amino acids. After removal of 7 bases from V and 0 bases from J, the junction contained 8 bases not matched to a gene. The CDR3 nucleotides are TGTGCCAGCATTTTGACAGGGCTTACTAACTATGGCTACACCTTC. Translation: CASILTGLTNYGYTF.

The V call is TRBV4-3, the J call TRBJ2-3; D possibly corresponds to TRBD2 (6 bases). The CDR3 sequence is 14 residues long. The germline V and J ends were trimmed by 3 bases and 3 bases, with 10 bases remaining between them. Germline V gene sequence: CDR1 LGHNA, CDR2 YSLEER. CDR3 DNA sequence: TGCGCCAGCAGCCAGAGGGCGGGGACAGATACGCAGTATTTT. This gives the protein CASSQRAGTDTQYF.